This T cell receptor beta chain was recorded in a study of response to subunit inactivated influenza vaccine. TCRdb re-analysed the RT-PCR reads in MiXCR, keeping a single row per CDR3 protein. The sample carries over 300,000 distinct CDR3 sequences, about a fifth recorded once. Findings of the study overall: Few new T cells, the authors suggested, are recruited by each seasonal influenza vaccination.

Comment on this clonotype: Its specificity is unknown.

The CDR3 has 16 amino acids. Trimming removed 1 base at V and 3 bases at J, with 12 bases between. Germline V gene sequence: CDR1 SGHAT, CDR2 FQNNGV. The starting material was PBMCs from blood, obtained less than 22 months after vaccination. The genes are TRBV11-2 and TRBJ1-4, with a weak D call TRBD1 (5 bases). The origin of this receptor is a man between 50 and 69 years old who received an inactivated influenza vaccine. The CDR3: CASSLAMRDSNEKLFF. CDR3 sequence (DNA): TGTGCCAGCAGCTTAGCCATGAGGGACTCTAATGAAAAACTGTTTTTT.